This TCR beta chain was documented in a study of graft-versus-host responses after intestinal transplantation. Findings of the study overall: Early post-transplant HvG declines tracked with peak circulating GvH clone levels.

Note on this clone: The antigen remains undetermined.

Trimming cost V 4 bases and J 3 bases; bases outside gene matches: 7. Per germline, CDR1 KGHSH and CDR2 LQKENI. This CDR3 comprises 15 residues. Some clones are missing from TCRdb's copy, which holds only in-frame ones; the method was immunoSEQ multiplex PCR. Found here are about 150,000 clones, nearly 95% of them singletons; the top ten hold 0.19%. The sequence was obtained from a human donor who received an intestinal transplant. This chain joins TRBV18 and TRBJ2-7; 9 nucleotides agree with TRBD1. The sample here was unstimulated CD4+ T cells sorted from spleen or lymph node cells, taken before intestinal transplant. The CDR3, as DNA: TGTGCCAGCTCACTTACGGGACAGGGTAACTACGAGCAGTACTTC. Translated: CASSLTGQGNYEQYF. Together with reference TRBV18 and TRBJ2-7, the CDR3 gives the full variable domain: NAGVMQNPRHLVRRRGQEARLRCSPMKGHSHVYWYRQLPEEGLKFMVYLQKENIIDESGMPKERFSAEFPKEGPSILRIQQVVRGDSAAYFCASSLTGQGNYEQYFGPGTRLTVT.